The following is a TCR beta chain sequence with its context. The second PCR ran roughly 6 to 12 cycles with a sample-barcoded 5' primer and J-beta primers. TCRdb re-called the 5' RACE reads with MiXCR, one entry per CDR3 protein. The table has 1.5 million to 2 million distinct CDR3 sequences, roughly 30% seen once; the top ten hold roughly 8%. The entry originates in a study of blood T cells in healthy people across ages. There are 14 residues in the CDR3. Trimming took off 5 bases at V and 4 bases at J, with 15 bases between the two ends. Germline-derived CDR1 and CDR2 are MNHEY and SMNVEV (reference sequence).

This TCR came from a woman aged 25-40 years in good health. Sequences were obtained from blood. The chain employs TRBV27 and TRBJ2-7, with a tentative D call TRBD2 (6 bases). The CDR3 is CASSIIAAAYEQYF. Here the CDR3 DNA reads TGTGCCAGCAGTATAATAGCGGCCGCTTACGAGCAGTACTTC.